This T cell receptor beta chain was documented in a study of blood T cells in healthy people across ages. Through a sample-barcoded 5' primer and a J-beta primer mix, a second PCR was run for roughly 7 to 11 cycles. Via MiXCR, TCRdb re-called the 5' RACE reads, giving one row per CDR3 protein. The sample yields 1.5 million to 2 million distinct CDR3 sequences, roughly 30% seen once. The ends were cut back, 0 bases at V and 7 bases at J, with 13 bases in the middle. This CDR3 has 14 amino acids. Germline-derived CDR1 and CDR2 are SGHRS and YFSETQ. This clonotype was found many times. The sample was blood. This TCR was recovered from a woman aged 25-40 years in good health. This chain joins TRBV5-1 and TRBJ1-2; tentatively, D is TRBD1 (6 bases). CDR3 coding DNA: TGCGCCAGCAGCTTGGACCGGACAGTTTCTGGCTACACCTTC. It translates to CASSLDRTVSGYTF.